A selection of T cell receptor beta chains follows, all from one sample in a study of blood T cells in healthy people across ages. TCRdb reprocessed the 5' RACE reads via MiXCR and lists one record per CDR3 protein. Here the sample spans about 640,000 distinct CDR3 sequences, about 28% being singletons. Sequencing was performed on blood. These receptors were obtained from a woman older than 75 in good health. Both conserved end residues are part of each CDR3. Rows may omit the clone size; those that give it use once, few, many or a size class.

CDR3 protein: CASSTRVGGYGYTF
clone size: many
V gene: TRBV6-5
J gene: TRBJ1-2

CDR3 protein: CASSLDPPGLNQPQHF
clone size: -
V gene: TRBV12-3/TRBV12-4
J gene: TRBJ1-5

CDR3 protein: CASSLEVGPYEQYF
clone size: many
V gene: TRBV7-2
J gene: TRBJ2-7

CDR3 protein: CASSLAIGTSGGVQFF
clone size: many
V gene: TRBV5-1
J gene: TRBJ2-1

CDR3 protein: CASSYLPLQNARRNIQYF
clone size: many
V gene: TRBV6-2/TRBV6-3
J gene: TRBJ2-4

CDR3 protein: CAWSALSANYGYTF
clone size: few
V gene: TRBV30
J gene: TRBJ1-2

CDR3 protein: CASSPKGERSNQPQHF
clone size: -
V gene: TRBV7-6
J gene: TRBJ1-5

CDR3 protein: CASSARTGPGGYTF
clone size: -
V gene: TRBV6-1
J gene: TRBJ1-2

CDR3 protein: CASRGRGQDTQYF
clone size: many
V gene: TRBV2
J gene: TRBJ2-3

CDR3 protein: CASSPPTVGETQYF
clone size: many
V gene: TRBV7-9
J gene: TRBJ2-5

CDR3 protein: CSASPRSYEQYF
clone size: many
V gene: TRBV20-1
J gene: TRBJ2-7

CDR3 protein: CASRSGTSNSPLHF
clone size: once
V gene: TRBV28
J gene: TRBJ1-6

CDR3 protein: CASSFEGVTGSYEQYF
clone size: many
V gene: TRBV7-3
J gene: TRBJ2-7

CDR3 protein: CASSYWQQETQYF
clone size: -
V gene: TRBV6-2/TRBV6-3
J gene: TRBJ2-5

CDR3 protein: CSLLRDRGYEQYF
clone size: many
V gene: TRBV20-1
J gene: TRBJ2-7

CDR3 protein: CSVMRSATNEKLFF
clone size: few
V gene: TRBV29-1
J gene: TRBJ1-4

CDR3 protein: CASSYVEGLNTEAFF
clone size: -
V gene: TRBV6-5
J gene: TRBJ1-1

CDR3 protein: CASSPMGGNYGYTF
clone size: many
V gene: TRBV5-1
J gene: TRBJ1-2

CDR3 protein: CASSLEPGNTEAFF
clone size: many
V gene: TRBV7-2
J gene: TRBJ1-1

CDR3 protein: CSARDWGQETQYF
clone size: once
V gene: TRBV20-1
J gene: TRBJ2-5